The source of this T cell receptor beta chain is a study of preoperative IRX-2 immunotherapy in early breast cancer. The treatment denotes: preoperative locoregional IRX-2 cytokine immunotherapy. Preoperative locoregional IRX-2 cytokine immunotherapy was tested in the phase Ib source study. The CDR3 has 12 amino acids. Trimming took off 5 bases at V and 8 bases at J, with 13 bases between the two ends. Per the germline V gene, CDR1 is KGHSH and CDR2 is LQKENI. Method: immunoSEQ multiplex PCR; TCRdb's copy keeps in-frame clones and lacks some. Of about 19,000 clones in the sample, around four fifths were seen once.

V usage is TRBV18 and J usage is TRBJ2-7, with D uncertain. The receptor's source is a human donor with breast cancer. The sample was lymph node tissue, taken after IRX-2 immunotherapy. The CDR3 DNA reads TGTGCCAGCTCAGCAAACGAAGGACAGCAGTACTTC. This translates into CASSANEGQQYF.